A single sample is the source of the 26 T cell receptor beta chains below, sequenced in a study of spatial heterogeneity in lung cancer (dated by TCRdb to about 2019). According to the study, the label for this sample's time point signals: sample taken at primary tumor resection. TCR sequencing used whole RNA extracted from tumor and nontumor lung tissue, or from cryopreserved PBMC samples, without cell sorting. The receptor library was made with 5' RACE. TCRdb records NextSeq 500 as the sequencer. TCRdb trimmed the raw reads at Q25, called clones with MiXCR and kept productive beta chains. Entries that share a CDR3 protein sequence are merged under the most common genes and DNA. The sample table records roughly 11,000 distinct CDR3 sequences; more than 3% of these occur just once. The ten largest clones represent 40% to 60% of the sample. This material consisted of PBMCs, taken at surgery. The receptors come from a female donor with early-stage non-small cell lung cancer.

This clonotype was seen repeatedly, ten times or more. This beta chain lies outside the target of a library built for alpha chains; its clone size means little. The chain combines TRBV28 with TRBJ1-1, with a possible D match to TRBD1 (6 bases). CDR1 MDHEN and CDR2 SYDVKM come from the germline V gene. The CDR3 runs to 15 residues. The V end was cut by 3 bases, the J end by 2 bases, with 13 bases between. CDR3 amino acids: CASSFRRGGNTEAFF. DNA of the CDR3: TGTGCCAGCAGTTTTAGAAGGGGGGGTAACACTGAAGCTTTCTTT.

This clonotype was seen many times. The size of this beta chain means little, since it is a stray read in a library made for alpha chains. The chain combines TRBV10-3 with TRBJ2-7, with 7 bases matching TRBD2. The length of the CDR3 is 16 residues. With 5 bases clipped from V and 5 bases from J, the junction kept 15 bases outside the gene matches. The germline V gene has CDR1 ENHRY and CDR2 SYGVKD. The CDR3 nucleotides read TGTGCCATCAGTCTAAGTAGGGCTAGCGGTACCCACGAGCAGTACTTC. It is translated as CAISLSRASGTHEQYF.

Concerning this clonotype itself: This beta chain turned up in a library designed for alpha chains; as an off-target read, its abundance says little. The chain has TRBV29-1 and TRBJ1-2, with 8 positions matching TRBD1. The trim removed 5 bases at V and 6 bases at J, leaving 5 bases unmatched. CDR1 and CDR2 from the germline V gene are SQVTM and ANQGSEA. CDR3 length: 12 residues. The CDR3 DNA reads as TGCAGCGTTCAGGGGGCCCGGGATGGCTACACCTTC. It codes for CSVQGARDGYTF.

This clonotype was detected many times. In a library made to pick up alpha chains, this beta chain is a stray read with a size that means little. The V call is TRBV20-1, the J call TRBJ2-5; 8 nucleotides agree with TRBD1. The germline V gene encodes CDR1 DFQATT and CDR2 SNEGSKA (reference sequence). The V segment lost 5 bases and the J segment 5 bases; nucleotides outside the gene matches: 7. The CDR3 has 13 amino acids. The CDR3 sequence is CSAVRTGRETQYF. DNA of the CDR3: TGCAGTGCTGTCCGGACAGGGAGGGAGACCCAGTACTTC.

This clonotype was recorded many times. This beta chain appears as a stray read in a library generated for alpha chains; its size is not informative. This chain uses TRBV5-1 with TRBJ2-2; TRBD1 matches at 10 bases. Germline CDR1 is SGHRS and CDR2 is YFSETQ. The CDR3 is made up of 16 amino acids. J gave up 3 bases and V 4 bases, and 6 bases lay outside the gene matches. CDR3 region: CASSQTGGADTGELFF. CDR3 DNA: TGCGCCAGCAGCCAGACAGGGGGCGCAGACACCGGGGAGCTGTTTTTT.

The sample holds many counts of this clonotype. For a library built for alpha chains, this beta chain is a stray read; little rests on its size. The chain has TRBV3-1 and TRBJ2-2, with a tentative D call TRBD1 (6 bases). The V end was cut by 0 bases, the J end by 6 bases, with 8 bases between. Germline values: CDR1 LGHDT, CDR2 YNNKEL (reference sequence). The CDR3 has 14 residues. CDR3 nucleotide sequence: TGTGCCAGCAGCCAAGATGGGGGCCCCGGGGAGCTGTTTTTT. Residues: CASSQDGGPGELFF. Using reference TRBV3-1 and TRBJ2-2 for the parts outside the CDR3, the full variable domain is DTAVSQTPKYLVTQMGNDKSIKCEQNLGHDTMYWYKQDSKKFLKIMFSYNNKELIINETVPNRFSPKSPDKAHLNLHINSLELGDSAVYFCASSQDGGPGELFFGEGSRLTVL.

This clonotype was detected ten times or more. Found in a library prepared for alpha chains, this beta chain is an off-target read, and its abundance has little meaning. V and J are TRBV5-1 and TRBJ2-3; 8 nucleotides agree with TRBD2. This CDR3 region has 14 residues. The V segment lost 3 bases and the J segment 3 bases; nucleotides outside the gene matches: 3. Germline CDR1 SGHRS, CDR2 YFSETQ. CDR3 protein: CASSSSGSTDTQYF. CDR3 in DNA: TGCGCCAGCAGCTCTAGCGGGTCGACAGATACGCAGTATTTT.

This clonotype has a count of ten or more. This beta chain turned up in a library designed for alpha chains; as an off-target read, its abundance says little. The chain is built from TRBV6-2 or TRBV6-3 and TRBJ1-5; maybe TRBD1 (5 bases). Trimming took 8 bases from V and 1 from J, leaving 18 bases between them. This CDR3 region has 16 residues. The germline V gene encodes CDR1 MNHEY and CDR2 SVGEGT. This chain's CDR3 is CASPSVQAESNQPQHF. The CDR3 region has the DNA TGTGCCAGCCCTAGCGTACAGGCCGAAAGCAATCAGCCCCAGCATTTT.

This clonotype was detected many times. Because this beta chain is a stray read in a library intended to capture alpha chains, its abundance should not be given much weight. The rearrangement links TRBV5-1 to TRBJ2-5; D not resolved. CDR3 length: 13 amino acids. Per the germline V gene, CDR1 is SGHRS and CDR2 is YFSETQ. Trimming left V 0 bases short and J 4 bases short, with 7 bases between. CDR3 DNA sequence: TGCGCCAGCAGCTTGGCGCCGGGAGAGACCCAGTACTTC. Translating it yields CASSLAPGETQYF.

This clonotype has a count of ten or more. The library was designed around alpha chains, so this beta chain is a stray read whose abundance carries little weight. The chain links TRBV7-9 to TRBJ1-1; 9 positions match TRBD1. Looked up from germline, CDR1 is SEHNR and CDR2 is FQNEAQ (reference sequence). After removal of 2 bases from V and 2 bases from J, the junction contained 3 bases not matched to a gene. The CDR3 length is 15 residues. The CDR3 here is CASSLKGQGNTEAFF. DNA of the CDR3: TGTGCCAGCAGCTTAAAGGGACAGGGAAACACTGAAGCTTTCTTT.

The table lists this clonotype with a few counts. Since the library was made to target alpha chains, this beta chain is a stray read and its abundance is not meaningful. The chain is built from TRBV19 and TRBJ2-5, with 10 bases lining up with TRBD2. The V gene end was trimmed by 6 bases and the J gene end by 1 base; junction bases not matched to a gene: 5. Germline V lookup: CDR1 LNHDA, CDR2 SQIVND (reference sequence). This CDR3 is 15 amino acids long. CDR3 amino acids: CASRPRTSGQETQYF. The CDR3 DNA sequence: TGTGCCAGTAGACCGCGGACTAGCGGCCAAGAGACCCAGTACTTC.

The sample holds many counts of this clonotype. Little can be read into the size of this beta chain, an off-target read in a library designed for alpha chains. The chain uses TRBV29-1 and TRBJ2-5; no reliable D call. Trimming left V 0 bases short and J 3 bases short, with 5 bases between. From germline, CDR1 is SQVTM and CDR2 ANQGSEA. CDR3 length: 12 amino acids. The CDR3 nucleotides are TGCAGCGTTGAAGACAGAAAAGAGACCCAGTACTTC. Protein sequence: CSVEDRKETQYF.

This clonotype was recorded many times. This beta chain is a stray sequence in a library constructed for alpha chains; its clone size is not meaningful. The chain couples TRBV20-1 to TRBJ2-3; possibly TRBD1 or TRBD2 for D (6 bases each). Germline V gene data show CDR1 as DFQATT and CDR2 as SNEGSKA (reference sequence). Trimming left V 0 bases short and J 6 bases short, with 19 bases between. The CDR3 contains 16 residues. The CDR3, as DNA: TGCAGTGCTAGAGATTCCCGAGGGGGGACCCGGGATACGCAGTATTTT. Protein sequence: CSARDSRGGTRDTQYF.

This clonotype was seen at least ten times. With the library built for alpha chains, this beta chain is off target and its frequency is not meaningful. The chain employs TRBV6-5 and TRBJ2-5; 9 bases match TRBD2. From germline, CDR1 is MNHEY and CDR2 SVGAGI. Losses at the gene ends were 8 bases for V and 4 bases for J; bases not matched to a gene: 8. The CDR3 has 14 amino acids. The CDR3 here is CASGFAGGRETQYF. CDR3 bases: TGTGCCAGCGGGTTCGCGGGGGGGCGAGAGACCCAGTACTTC.

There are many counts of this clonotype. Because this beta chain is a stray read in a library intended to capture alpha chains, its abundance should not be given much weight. CDR3 sequence: CASTYWGAGENIQYF. CDR3 sequence (DNA): TGTGCCAGCACCTATTGGGGGGCAGGTGAGAACATTCAGTACTTC. This chain links TRBV12-3 or TRBV12-4 with TRBJ2-4; D is tentatively TRBD1 or TRBD2 (6 bases each). V gave up 7 bases and J gave up 7 bases, with 20 bases separating them. The CDR3 consists of 15 residues.

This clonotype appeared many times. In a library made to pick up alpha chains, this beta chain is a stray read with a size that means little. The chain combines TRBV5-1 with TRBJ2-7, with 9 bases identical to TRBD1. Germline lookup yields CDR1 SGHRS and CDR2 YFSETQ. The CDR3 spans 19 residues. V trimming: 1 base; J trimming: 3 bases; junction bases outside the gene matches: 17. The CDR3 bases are TGCGCCAGCAGCTTGCTCCCATCCACAGGGGGCTCGACCCGCTACGAGCAGTACTTC. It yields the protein CASSLLPSTGGSTRYEQYF.

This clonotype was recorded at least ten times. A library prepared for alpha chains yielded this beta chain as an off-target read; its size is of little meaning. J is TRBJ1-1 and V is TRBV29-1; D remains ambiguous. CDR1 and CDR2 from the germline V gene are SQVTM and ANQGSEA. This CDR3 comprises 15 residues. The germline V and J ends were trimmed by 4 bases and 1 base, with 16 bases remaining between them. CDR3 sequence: CSVVRPSISNTEAFF. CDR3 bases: TGCAGCGTTGTGAGGCCGTCCATTTCGAACACTGAAGCTTTCTTT.

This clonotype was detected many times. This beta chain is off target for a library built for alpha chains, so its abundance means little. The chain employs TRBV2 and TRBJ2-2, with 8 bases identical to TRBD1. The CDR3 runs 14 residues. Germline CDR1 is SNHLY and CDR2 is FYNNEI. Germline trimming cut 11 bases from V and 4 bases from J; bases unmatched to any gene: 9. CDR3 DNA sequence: TGTGCCGGAATCCAGGGGGCCGCCACCGGGGAGCTGTTTTTT. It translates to CAGIQGAATGELFF.

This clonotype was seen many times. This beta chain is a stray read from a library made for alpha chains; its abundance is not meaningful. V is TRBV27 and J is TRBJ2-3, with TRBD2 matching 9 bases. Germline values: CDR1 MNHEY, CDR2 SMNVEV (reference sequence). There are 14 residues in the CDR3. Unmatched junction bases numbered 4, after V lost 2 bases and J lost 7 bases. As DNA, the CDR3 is TGTGCCAGCAGTTTAGCGGGAGGGCCAAATACGCAGTATTTT. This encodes CASSLAGGPNTQYF.

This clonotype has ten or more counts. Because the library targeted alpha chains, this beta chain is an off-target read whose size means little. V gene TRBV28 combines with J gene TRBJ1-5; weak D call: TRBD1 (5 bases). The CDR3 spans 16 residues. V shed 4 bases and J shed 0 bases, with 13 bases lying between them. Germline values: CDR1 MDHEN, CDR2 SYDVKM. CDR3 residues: CASSSAGGDSNQPQHF. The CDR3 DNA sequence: TGTGCCAGCAGTTCCGCGGGGGGGGATAGCAATCAGCCCCAGCATTTT.

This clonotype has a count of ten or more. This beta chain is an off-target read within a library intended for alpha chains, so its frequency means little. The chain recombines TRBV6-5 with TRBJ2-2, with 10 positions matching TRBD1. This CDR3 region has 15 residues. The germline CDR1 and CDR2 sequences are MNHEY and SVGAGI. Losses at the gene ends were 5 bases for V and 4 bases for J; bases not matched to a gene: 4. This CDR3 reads CASSRQGAVTGELFF. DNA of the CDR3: TGTGCCAGCAGTCGACAGGGGGCGGTCACCGGGGAGCTGTTTTTT.

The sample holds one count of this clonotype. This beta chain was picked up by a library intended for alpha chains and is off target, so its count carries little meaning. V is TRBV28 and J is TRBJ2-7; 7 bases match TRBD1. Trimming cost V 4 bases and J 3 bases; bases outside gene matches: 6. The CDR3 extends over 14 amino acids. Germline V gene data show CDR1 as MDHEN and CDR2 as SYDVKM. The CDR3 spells CASSSPGQIYEQYF. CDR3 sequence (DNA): TGTGCCAGCAGTTCCCCGGGACAGATCTACGAGCAGTACTTC.

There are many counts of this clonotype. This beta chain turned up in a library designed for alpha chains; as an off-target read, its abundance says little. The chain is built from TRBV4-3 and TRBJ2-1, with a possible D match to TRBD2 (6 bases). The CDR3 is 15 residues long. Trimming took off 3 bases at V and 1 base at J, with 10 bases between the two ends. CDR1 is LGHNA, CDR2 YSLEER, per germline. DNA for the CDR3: TGCGCCAGCAGCCACGGGCTAGCGTCCTACAATGAGCAGTTCTTC. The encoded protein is CASSHGLASYNEQFF.

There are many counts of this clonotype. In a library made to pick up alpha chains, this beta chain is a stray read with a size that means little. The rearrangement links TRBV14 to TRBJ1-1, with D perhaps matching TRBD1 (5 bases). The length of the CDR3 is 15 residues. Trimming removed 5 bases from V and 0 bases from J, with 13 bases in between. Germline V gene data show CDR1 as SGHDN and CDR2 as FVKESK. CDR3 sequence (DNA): TGTGCCAGCAGCTATTCCAGGGTAGTGAACACTGAAGCTTTCTTT. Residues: CASSYSRVVNTEAFF. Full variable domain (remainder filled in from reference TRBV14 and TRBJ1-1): EAGVTQFPSHSVIEKGQTVTLRCDPISGHDNLYWYRRVMGKEIKFLLHFVKESKQDESGMPNNRFLAERTGGTYSTLKVQPAELEDSGVYFCASSYSRVVNTEAFFGQGTRLTVV.

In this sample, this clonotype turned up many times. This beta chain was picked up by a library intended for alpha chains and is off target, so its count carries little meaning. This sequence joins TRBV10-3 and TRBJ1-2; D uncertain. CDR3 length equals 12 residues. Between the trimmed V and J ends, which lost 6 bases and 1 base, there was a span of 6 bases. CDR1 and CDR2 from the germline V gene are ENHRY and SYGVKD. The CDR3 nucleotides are TGTGCCATCAGGGGAAATAACTATGGCTACACCTTC. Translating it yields CAIRGNNYGYTF.

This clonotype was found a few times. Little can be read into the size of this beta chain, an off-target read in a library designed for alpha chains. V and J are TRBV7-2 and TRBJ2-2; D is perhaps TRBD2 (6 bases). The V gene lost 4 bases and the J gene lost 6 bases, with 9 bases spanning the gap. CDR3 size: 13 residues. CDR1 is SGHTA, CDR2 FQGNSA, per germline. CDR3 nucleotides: TGTGCCAGCAGCTACGGGACTTCCGGGGAGCTGTTTTTT. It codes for CASSYGTSGELFF.